The 7 T cell receptor beta chains below come from one sample, sequenced in a study of cytomegalovirus exposure and HLA in healthy donors. The PCR ran on 60 Vbeta and 13 Jbeta primers. Sequenced by immunoSEQ multiplex PCR; TCRdb stores in-frame clones only, minus some. The sample has around 210,000 clones, 70% to 90% seen once; the top ten hold about 0.25%. Sequenced material: PBMCs. These receptors were taken from a girl aged 2-10 years in good health and CMV-seronegative.

This sequence joins TRBV14 and TRBJ2-3; tentative D call: TRBD2 (5 bases). The germline V gene has CDR1 SGHDN and CDR2 FVKESK. This CDR3 spans 16 amino acids. V was shortened by 4 bases and J by 6 bases, with 20 bases between the two germline ends. Here the CDR3 DNA reads TGTGCCAGCAGCCTGAGAACGGGGAACCTTGGGGATACGCAGTATTTT. It specifies CASSLRTGNLGDTQYF.

The rearrangement links TRBV4-1 to TRBJ2-1, with D uncertain. This CDR3 spans 12 amino acids. V lost 1 base and J lost 8, with 6 bases in between. Germline V lookup: CDR1 MGHRA, CDR2 YSYEKL. The CDR3 spells CASSQVSDEQFF. In DNA form, the CDR3 reads TGCGCCAGCAGCCAAGTGAGTGATGAGCAGTTCTTC.

The chain couples TRBV5-1 to TRBJ2-4; 10 nucleotides match TRBD1. The V gene's germline CDR1 is SGHRS and CDR2 YFSETQ. J was trimmed by 3 bases and V by 3 bases; bases with no gene match: 0. The CDR3 length is 14 residues. The CDR3 DNA reads TGCGCCAGCAGCTGGACAGGGGGCAAAAACATTCAGTACTTC. It specifies CASSWTGGKNIQYF.

The rearrangement joins TRBV7-2 to TRBJ1-2, with D hard to call. The CDR3 length is 15 residues. The germline CDR1 and CDR2 sequences are SGHTA and FQGNSA. Trimming removed 1 base at V and 3 bases at J, with 12 bases between. CDR3 in DNA: TGTGCCAGCAGCTTAGGAGGGTTCCGTGACTATGGCTACACCTTC. Encoded protein: CASSLGGFRDYGYTF.

This sequence joins TRBV7-9 and TRBJ1-2; D call uncertain. Germline loops: CDR1 SEHNR, CDR2 FQNEAQ (reference sequence). The CDR3 runs to 16 residues. The V end lost 7 bases, the J end lost 0 bases, and 18 bases lay between the germline ends. The CDR3 DNA is TGTGCCAGCACCCTCGGAGGAGGCGGATCTAACTATGGCTACACCTTC. Amino acid sequence: CASTLGGGGSNYGYTF.

The chain combines TRBV5-1 with TRBJ2-1; 9 bases map to TRBD2. The CDR3 spans 14 residues. The germline CDR1 and CDR2 sequences are SGHRS and YFSETQ. V shed 2 bases, J shed 9 bases, and the junction held 6 bases outside the gene matches. CDR3 sequence reads: CASSFAGGPGEQFF. The CDR3 coding sequence is TGCGCCAGCAGCTTTGCGGGGGGGCCCGGTGAGCAGTTCTTC.

The chain combines TRBV7-2 with TRBJ2-7, with TRBD2 matching 9 bases. The germline CDR1 and CDR2 sequences are SGHTA and FQGNSA. The CDR3 length is 16 residues. With 1 base clipped from V and 3 bases from J, the junction kept 7 bases outside the gene matches. The CDR3 here is CASSLDGSGSRYEQYF. The CDR3 DNA sequence: TGTGCCAGCAGCTTAGATGGTAGCGGGAGTCGCTACGAGCAGTACTTC.